The rows below give T cell receptor beta chains drawn from one sample of a study of OX40 agonist ivuxolimab in advanced cancers. Profiling relied on immunoSEQ multiplex PCR, and the TCRdb table lists in-frame clones only, not all of them. The data hold 50,000 to 75,000 clones, with roughly 90% observed a single time. Here the sequenced sample was CD4+ or CD8+ T cells sorted from blood, taken in a trial of the OX40 agonist ivuxolimab. The receptors shown here come from an adult with an advanced solid tumor such as melanoma, head and neck, liver or kidney cancer. Both conserved end residues are trimmed from each CDR3. A D gene is named only where the DNA matches it firmly.

d_call,v_call,cdr3_aa
.,TRBV6-1,ASSEIPSLGYT
.,TRBV7-9,ASSRQASSYEQY
TRBD1,TRBV2,ASRPKTGGAEKLF
TRBD2,TRBV7-2,ASSSGLAGGQETQY
TRBD1,TRBV18,ASSQGTGTYEQY
.,TRBV6-5,ASRGTVSYEQY
.,TRBV27,ASSLRSGVSGTQQF
TRBD1,TRBV2,ASSSGQTTGELF
.,TRBV19,ASSTEGVANTGELF
.,TRBV6-1,ASSDPPGAYEQY
TRBD1,TRBV19,ASTAGQGGSEAF
TRBD2,TRBV11-1,ASSLGLAEDTDTQY
.,TRBV15,ATSRDLGASEKLF
.,TRBV21-1,ASSKGGPTTADTQY
.,TRBV2,ASSRDGSSYEQY
.,TRBV5-4,ASSRSGTSTDTQY
TRBD1,TRBV6-4,ASSAEGGSYGYT
TRBD1,TRBV6-5,ASSYQTGGGGNTIY
.,TRBV7-9,ASSFEGHEQY
.,TRBV9,ASSVGATTGELF
.,TRBV10-3,ATHNSGLGYEQY
.,TRBV6-5,ASSYGLGDTQY
.,TRBV27,ASSRRTDTQY
.,TRBV6-5,ASRAQGSGETQY
.,TRBV6-1,ASRPGNFDYGYT
TRBD1,TRBV9,ASSLGQAADTQY
TRBD1,TRBV7-3,ASSQGDRECSNQPQH
.,TRBV5-1,ASSLGYSVEGGNEQF
.,TRBV9,ASSAGDGSTNEKLF
.,TRBV19,ASSPRGANTDTQY
TRBD1,TRBV15,ATSIRGGSGNTIY
.,TRBV5-3,ARSCGGQLSYKDPNSPLH
TRBD1,TRBV6-5,ASSLAGGPGYT
.,TRBV11-3,ASSLDGANTEAF
.,TRBV9,ASSAKQGRLRETQY
.,TRBV6-1,ASFRGLGTDTQY
TRBD1,TRBV5-1,ASSRTGGDTEAF
.,TRBV6-5,ASSWRGLTFETQY
TRBD1,TRBV29-1,SGRGGQGIHEQF
TRBD1,TRBV7-9,ASSPTRDRAYEQY
.,TRBV5-1,ASSPRDGNSEAF
.,TRBV4-1,ASSQAGTGVLETQY
.,TRBV6-1,ATLLTQPSFGYT
TRBD1,TRBV25-1,ASRYGTGWTYEQY
TRBD2,TRBV6-5,ASSVSGRGETQY
.,TRBV9,ASSAEGSSYNEQF
.,TRBV7-3,ASSPGGGNYGYT
TRBD2,TRBV5-1,ASSLGTSGGKQY
.,TRBV1,TSSRRPSGGPDYNEQF
TRBD1,TRBV6-1,ASREVSGGRDNSPLH
.,TRBV9,ASNSDLGLGTQY
TRBD1,TRBV5-4,ASSSRGSLETQY
TRBD1,TRBV4-1,ASSQDATSGTAYEQY
.,TRBV30,AWRGGNYGYT
.,TRBV5-6,ASSTGGGSTDTQY
TRBD1,TRBV5-1,ASSLTPPDRAKLGEQY
.,TRBV19,ASSMPIRGSPLH
.,TRBV6-5,ASRTSNQPQH
.,TRBV7-2,ASSFPGASYEQY